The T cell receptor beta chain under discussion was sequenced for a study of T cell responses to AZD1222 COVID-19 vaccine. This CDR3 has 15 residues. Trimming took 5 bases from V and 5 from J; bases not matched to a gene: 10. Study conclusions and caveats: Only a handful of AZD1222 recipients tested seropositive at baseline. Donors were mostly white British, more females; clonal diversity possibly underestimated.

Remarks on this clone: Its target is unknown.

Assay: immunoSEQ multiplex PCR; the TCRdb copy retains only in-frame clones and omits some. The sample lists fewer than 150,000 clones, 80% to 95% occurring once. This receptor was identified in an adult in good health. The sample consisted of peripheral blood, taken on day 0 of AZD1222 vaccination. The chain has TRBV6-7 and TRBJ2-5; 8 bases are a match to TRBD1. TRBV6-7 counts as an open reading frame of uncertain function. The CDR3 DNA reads TGTGCCAGCAGTCGACAGGGGCCCTTGTTCGAGACCCAGTACTTC. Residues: CASSRQGPLFETQYF.